The clone carrying this T cell receptor (beta chain) was seen once. In the authors' methods: Nucleated cell number was recorded as an estimate derived from reference gene primer amplification. Assay used: immunoSEQ multiplex PCR; TCRdb lists only in-frame clones, some missing. From that table come the V and J calls and clone size; the DNA was used to work out D and trimming. The sample contains some 120,000 clones, approximately 87% of which appear only once. These data belong to a study of blood T cell repertoires in COVID-19. About the research overall: Acute-phase and convalescent COVID-19 samples originated in the United States, Italy and Spain. The cDNA or gDNA used as material had been derived from T cells, B-cell-depleted T cells, or PBMCs.

The germline gives CDR1 SGHNT, CDR2 YYREEE (reference sequence). V gave up 0 bases and J gave up 4 bases; unmatched junction bases: 4. This CDR3 spans 15 amino acids. This sequence originates from a man aged 60-69 years with acute or convalescent COVID-19. Source material: peripheral blood. This chain uses TRBV5-4 with TRBJ2-3; TRBD2 matches 8 bases. The DNA of the CDR3 is TGTGCCAGCAGCTTGGCGTTAGCGGGGTCAGATACGCAGTATTTT. Translating gives CASSLALAGSDTQYF.